The 22 T cell receptor beta chains below all came from one sample that was sequenced in a study of blood T cells in healthy people across ages. Primed by a sample-barcoded 5' primer and a J-beta primer mix, a second PCR proceeded for 7 to 11 cycles. TCRdb reanalysed the 5' RACE reads using MiXCR and keeps one entry per CDR3 protein. The sample yields 700,000 to 900,000 distinct CDR3 sequences, roughly 25% seen once. A further study also used this sample, focusing on T cells of mothers and their children.

The source material was blood. The receptors here all came from a boy aged 5-17 years in good health.

With regard to this clonotype: Given the absence of the conserved phenylalanine or tryptophan at the CDR3 end, a read error is likely. The genes are TRBV30 and TRBJ2-5, with 9 bases aligning to TRBD1. This CDR3 region has 14 residues. Germline CDR1 GTSNPN, CDR2 SVGIG (reference sequence). Trimming took 3 bases from V and 4 from J; bases not matched to a gene: 6. This CDR3 reads CAWRGTGLRETQYL. The CDR3 DNA follows: TGTGCCTGGAGAGGGACAGGGTTGAGAGAGACCCAGTACCTC.

This clonotype was seen more than once but under ten times. V usage is TRBV6-4 and J usage is TRBJ1-1; the match to TRBD1 covers 7 bases. With V trimmed by 2 bases and J by 0 bases, 6 bases remained unmatched. The V gene's germline CDR1 is MRHNA and CDR2 SNTAGT. The CDR3 totals 16 residues. CDR3 bases: TGTGCCAGCAGTGACCCCCCTGGACAGGTGAACACTGAAGCTTTCTTT. Residues: CASSDPPGQVNTEAFF.

This clonotype has a handful of counts. The genes are TRBV3-1 and TRBJ2-5; TRBD1 or TRBD2 may be the D gene (6 bases each). Per germline, CDR1 LGHDT and CDR2 YNNKEL (reference sequence). CDR3 size: 15 residues. The V end was cut by 4 bases, the J end by 6 bases, with 18 bases between. DNA for the CDR3: TGTGCCAGCAGCCCTGTGGGGGGCGGCTTAAAGACCCAGTACTTC. Encoded protein: CASSPVGGGLKTQYF.

V gene TRBV4-1 combines with J gene TRBJ2-5; TRBD1 agrees at 7 bases. TRBJ2-1 matches the DNA end more closely, so the J call is doubtful. This CDR3 is built from 13 residues. Germline loops: CDR1 MGHRA, CDR2 YSYEKL. CDR3 sequence reads: CASSGRQGTEQFF. For the CDR3, the DNA is TGCGCCAGCAGCGGGCGACAGGGCACTGAGCAGTTCTTC.

Notes on this clonotype: One end of the junction varies from germline; a read error may be responsible. The CDR3 DNA reads as TGTGCCAGCAGCGTAGACAGGGGGCAGGAGACCCAGTACTTC. Encoded protein: CASSVDRGQETQYF. V and J are TRBV5-1 and TRBJ2-5, with 10 bases that match TRBD1. Germline V lookup: CDR1 SGHRS, CDR2 YFSETQ. The CDR3 is 14 residues long. The entire variable domain, with the rest obtained from reference TRBV5-1 and TRBJ2-5, is as follows: KAGVTQTPRYLIKTRGQQVTLSCSPISGHRSVSWYQQTPGQGLQFLFEYFSETQRNKGNFPGRFSGRQFSNSRSEMNVSTLELGDSALYLCASSVDRGQETQYFGPGTRLLVL.

The sample holds a few counts of this clonotype. V and J are TRBV6-6 and TRBJ1-4; no definite D call. The CDR3 length is 16 residues. Germline CDR1 reads MNHNY; CDR2 reads SVGAGI (reference sequence). The ends were cut back, 0 bases at V and 4 bases at J, with 12 bases in the middle. DNA for the CDR3: TGTGCCAGCAGTTACTCGGGAACGGGCTTTAATGAAAAACTGTTTTTT. Its translation: CASSYSGTGFNEKLFF.

This clonotype appeared a few times. The chain employs TRBV10-3 and TRBJ2-3; maybe TRBD1 (6 bases). The germline CDR1 and CDR2 sequences are ENHRY and SYGVKD. There are 12 residues in the CDR3. V dropped 6 bases and J dropped 6 bases, with 10 bases sitting between them. CDR3 residues: CAIRGTTDTQYF. The CDR3 coding sequence is TGTGCCATCAGGGGGACAACGGATACGCAGTATTTT.

This clonotype was seen more than once but under ten times. The rearrangement uses TRBV13 and TRBJ2-5; D uncertain. The closer fit of TRBJ2-7 to the DNA end suggests the J call may be wrong. Germline V gene lookup returns CDR1 PRHDT and CDR2 FYEKMQ (reference sequence). The CDR3 is 13 residues long. CDR3 protein: CASSLGLGYEQYF. Here the CDR3 DNA reads TGTGCCAGCAGCTTAGGCCTGGGCTACGAGCAGTACTTC.

V usage is TRBV5-1 and J usage is TRBJ2-1, with D unclear. Germline V gene data show CDR1 as SGHRS and CDR2 as YFSETQ. Trimming left V 5 bases short and J 4 bases short, with 7 bases between. The CDR3 length is 12 residues. The CDR3 spells CASRNIYNEQFF. The CDR3 DNA follows: TGCGCCAGCAGAAATATATACAATGAGCAGTTCTTC.

The chain is built from TRBV27 and TRBJ2-5, with 7 positions matching TRBD2. V shed 11 bases, J shed 5 bases, and the junction held 5 bases outside the gene matches. The V gene's germline CDR1 is MNHEY and CDR2 SMNVEV (reference sequence). CDR3 length: 11 amino acids. The CDR3 loop reads CAAGESETQYF. The CDR3 DNA reads TGTGCCGCGGGGGAGTCGGAGACCCAGTACTTC.

This clonotype was observed a handful of times. V usage is TRBV11-2 and J usage is TRBJ2-5; D is perhaps TRBD2 (5 bases). V gave up 1 base and J gave up 5 bases, with 17 bases separating them. CDR1 SGHAT and CDR2 FQNNGV come from the germline V gene. The length of the CDR3 is 16 residues. For the CDR3, the DNA is TGTGCCAGCAGCTTAGCGTCTGGACTCCCACGGGAGACCCAGTACTTC. Translated, it gives CASSLASGLPRETQYF.

This clonotype was seen just once. The chain uses TRBV6-1 and TRBJ2-5; TRBD1 might be the D (5 bases). This CDR3 is built from 12 residues. The V gene's germline CDR1 is MNHNS and CDR2 SASEGT. The chain's CDR3 is CALRAGLETQYF. The DNA of the CDR3 is TGTGCTCTACGGGCAGGGCTGGAGACCCAGTACTTC.

This clonotype turned up a few times. The chain combines TRBV20-1 with TRBJ2-5; the D is unclear. The J call may be wrong; the DNA end is better matched by TRBJ2-7. The CDR3 runs to 13 residues. The V gene's germline CDR1 is DFQATT and CDR2 SNEGSKA (reference sequence). Written as DNA, the CDR3 is TGCAGTGCTAGGGGCGGTAGAGACTACGAGCAGTACTTC. Translation: CSARGGRDYEQYF.

Only one count was recorded for this clonotype. The chain carries TRBV20-1 and TRBJ2-1; tentatively, D is TRBD1 or TRBD2 (6 bases each). Trimming removed 3 bases from V and 9 bases from J, with 15 bases in between. CDR1 is DFQATT and CDR2 is SNEGSKA in the germline V gene (reference sequence). This CDR3 is built from 13 residues. The CDR3 bases are TGCAGTGCTAGGAGGGGGACTTCCCCTGAGCAGTTCTTC. Amino acid sequence: CSARRGTSPEQFF.

This clonotype was recorded a few times. The chain combines TRBV6-1 with TRBJ2-1; 9 nucleotides line up with TRBD2. Germline CDR1 reads MNHNS; CDR2 reads SASEGT. The CDR3 totals 15 residues. Trimming cost V 6 bases and J 6 bases; bases outside gene matches: 9. CDR3 in amino acids: CASRKLAGTSNEQFF. The CDR3 nucleotides are TGTGCCAGCAGGAAGCTAGCGGGAACTAGCAATGAGCAGTTCTTC.

J is TRBJ2-5 and V is TRBV24-1, with TRBD1 matching 7 bases. The CDR3 contains 14 residues. Germline-derived CDR1 and CDR2 are KGHDR and SFDVKD. The J segment lost 5 bases and the V segment lost 4 bases, leaving 6 bases of the junction unmatched. As DNA, the CDR3 is TGTGCCACCAGTGACACGACAGGGCCCGAGACCCAGTACTTC. Translation gives CATSDTTGPETQYF.

This clonotype was counted between two and nine times. V usage is TRBV6-1 and J usage is TRBJ2-1; 14 positions match TRBD2. Germline values: CDR1 MNHNS, CDR2 SASEGT. The CDR3 totals 17 residues. The V segment lost 5 bases and the J segment 2 bases; nucleotides outside the gene matches: 5. In DNA form, the CDR3 reads TGTGCCAGCAGTCCACCGGGACTAGCGGGAGCCTACAATGAGCAGTTCTTC. Protein sequence: CASSPPGLAGAYNEQFF.

Of note for this clonotype: One end of the junction is discordant with germline, which a read error may explain. This rearrangement joins TRBV29-1 to TRBJ2-7; 9 bases match TRBD2. The CDR3 has 13 amino acids. From germline, CDR1 is SQVTM and CDR2 ANQGSEA. This CDR3 reads CSTLAGASYVQYF. Written as DNA, the CDR3 is TGCAGCACGTTAGCGGGGGCCTCCTACGTGCAGTACTTC.

This clonotype was found many times. The rearrangement uses TRBV5-1 and TRBJ2-2; D is perhaps TRBD1 (6 bases). CDR1 and CDR2 (germline): SGHRS, YFSETQ. V gave up 3 bases and J gave up 6 bases, with 9 bases separating them. The CDR3 covers 13 residues. CDR3 DNA: TGCGCCAGCAGCTCACAGGGCGCCGGGGAGCTGTTTTTT. Its translation: CASSSQGAGELFF.

The chain uses TRBV18 and TRBJ1-5; D call uncertain. The V end lost 6 bases, the J end lost 0 bases, and 18 bases lay between the germline ends. The CDR3 is 17 residues long. Germline V gene lookup returns CDR1 KGHSH and CDR2 LQKENI. The CDR3 DNA sequence: TGTGCCAGCTCCCTCCGCCCGGGAGCAGATAGCAATCAGCCCCAGCATTTT. Residues: CASSLRPGADSNQPQHF.

Only a few counts were recorded for this clonotype. The rearrangement uses TRBV4-2 and TRBJ2-5, with 9 bases identical to TRBD2. The germline gives CDR1 LGHNA, CDR2 YNFKEQ. The V gene end was trimmed by 4 bases and the J gene end by 5 bases; junction bases not matched to a gene: 17. This CDR3 spans 18 amino acids. The CDR3 protein is CASSRDLIRRGGRETQYF. The CDR3 DNA is TGTGCCAGCAGCCGGGATTTGATTCGGCGGGGGGGCCGGGAGACCCAGTACTTC.

This clonotype showed up just a few times. A much larger clone lies a single base off, so this may be a read error. This rearrangement joins TRBV28 to TRBJ1-5; tentative D call: TRBD1 (5 bases). This CDR3 is built from 15 residues. From germline, CDR1 is MDHEN and CDR2 SYDVKM. Written as DNA, the CDR3 is TGTGCCCGCAGTTTCACGGGGCTGGGGGGTCAGCCCCAGCATTTT. Protein product: CARSFTGLGGQPQHF.